Each of the 27 T cell receptor beta chains below was sequenced from the same sample in a study of shared clonotypes between healthy human individuals. Assay: immunoSEQ multiplex PCR; the TCRdb copy retains only in-frame clones and omits some. The sample holds approximately 2.5 million clones; approximately 90% are singletons and the top ten take 0.14%. Material for sequencing was naive CD4+ T cells sorted from blood. Specified subset: CD45RA+ positively selected. The origin of the receptors is a man younger than 30 in good health.

J is TRBJ2-5 and V is TRBV5-1, with 11 bases lining up with TRBD1. Per the germline V gene, CDR1 is SGHRS and CDR2 is YFSETQ. The CDR3 runs 15 residues. The trim removed 4 bases at V and 2 bases at J, leaving 4 bases unmatched. Written as DNA, the CDR3 is TGCGCCAGCAGCCCCCGGGACAGGGGGCAAGAGACCCAGTACTTC. Its translation: CASSPRDRGQETQYF.

Details on this clone: Relative to the germline gene, one junction end is altered; a read error may explain this. V gene TRBV5-1 combines with J gene TRBJ2-2, with D possibly matching TRBD2 (5 bases). Germline CDR1 is SGHRS and CDR2 is YFSETQ. The CDR3 totals 15 residues. CDR3 DNA sequence: TGCGCCAGCAGTTTGGCGGCGGGTAGTACCGGCAAGCTGTTTTTT. Residues: CASSLAAGSTGKLFF.

The table lists this clone with a count of one. The chain employs TRBV6-1 and TRBJ1-6; D is unclear. V lost 8 bases to trimming and J lost 0 bases, with 11 bases between them. Per the germline V gene, CDR1 is MNHNS and CDR2 is SASEGT. This CDR3 has 15 amino acids. The CDR3 region is CASGPGTSYNSPLHF. CDR3 coding DNA: TGTGCCAGCGGTCCGGGAACCTCCTATAATTCACCCCTCCACTTT.

As concerns this clone: Additional DNA sequences in this sample encode the identical CDR3. The V and J genes are TRBV6-6 and TRBJ2-7, with D unclear. The CDR3 sequence is 11 residues long. V lost 2 bases and J 3 bases, leaving 2 bases between the germline ends. Germline values: CDR1 MNHNY, CDR2 SVGAGI (reference sequence). The CDR3 DNA sequence: TGTGCCAGCAGTTACCTCTACGAGCAGTACTTC. Protein product: CASSYLYEQYF.

The gene calls are TRBV6-5 and TRBJ2-1; D perhaps matches TRBD2 (6 bases). Between the trimmed V and J ends, which lost 11 bases and 4 bases, there was a span of 9 bases. Germline CDR1 and CDR2: MNHEY and SVGAGI. The CDR3 sequence is 11 residues long. The CDR3 is CAVGRYNEQFF. The CDR3 region has the DNA TGTGCCGTAGGGAGGTACAATGAGCAGTTCTTC.

The chain couples TRBV5-1 to TRBJ2-5; a possible D gene is TRBD2 (6 bases). The CDR3 loop spans 14 amino acids. The V gene's germline CDR1 is SGHRS and CDR2 YFSETQ. V was cut by 6 bases and J by 2 bases, with 14 bases left in between. The CDR3 DNA follows: TGCGCCAGCACCTCTGGGGGAGGTCAAGAGACCCAGTACTTC. Its translation: CASTSGGGQETQYF.

The chain employs TRBV27 and TRBJ2-5, with 9 nucleotides matching TRBD1. CDR1 is MNHEY, CDR2 SMNVEV, per germline (reference sequence). The CDR3 extends over 16 amino acids. V shed 5 bases, J shed 3 bases, and the junction held 10 bases outside the gene matches. The CDR3 nucleotides are TGTGCCAGCAGTCCCAAACAGGGGGCTGGGAAAGAGACCCAGTACTTC. It yields the protein CASSPKQGAGKETQYF.

This chain connects TRBV14 to TRBJ2-7; D gene uncertain. There are 13 residues in the CDR3. V shed 0 bases and J shed 6 bases, with 9 bases lying between them. Germline V gives CDR1 SGHDN, CDR2 FVKESK. CDR3 sequence (DNA): TGTGCCAGCAGCCAAGACATAGCAGGCGAGCAGTACTTC. Its protein is CASSQDIAGEQYF.

This clone was seen a single time. The chain recombines TRBV7-2 with TRBJ1-2; D might be TRBD1 (6 bases). CDR1 is SGHTA, CDR2 FQGNSA, per germline. The CDR3 is 13 residues long. Trimming removed 7 bases at V and 2 bases at J, with 11 bases between. The CDR3: CASTKGGNYGYTF. Here the CDR3 DNA reads TGTGCCAGCACCAAGGGGGGGAACTATGGCTACACCTTC.

The chain is built from TRBV10-2 and TRBJ2-5; maybe TRBD1 (5 bases). Deletions cut 3 bases from V and 4 bases from J, with 12 bases between. The CDR3 runs to 14 residues. Germline assignment: CDR1 WSHSY and CDR2 SAAADI. CDR3 in DNA: TGCGCCAGCAGTGACCAGGGTTTTGGAGAGACCCAGTACTTC. It codes for CASSDQGFGETQYF.

The rearrangement links TRBV7-8 to TRBJ2-7, with no clear D. Per germline, CDR1 SGHVS and CDR2 FQNEAQ. Deletions cut 8 bases from V and 6 bases from J, with 20 bases between. This CDR3 has 14 amino acids. CDR3 in amino acids: CASGATPGSSEQYF. The CDR3 region has the DNA TGTGCCAGCGGAGCTACCCCCGGTTCGTCCGAGCAGTACTTC.

The chain employs TRBV28 and TRBJ2-7; no firm D call. The V gene lost 2 bases and the J gene lost 5 bases, with 10 bases spanning the gap. The germline gives CDR1 MDHEN, CDR2 SYDVKM. The CDR3 length is 13 residues. CDR3 DNA sequence: TGTGCCAGCAGTTTACAGCGTCCCCACGAGCAGTACTTC. As protein: CASSLQRPHEQYF.

With respect to this clone: In the same sample, other DNA sequences code for this CDR3. The V and J genes are TRBV20-1 and TRBJ2-5, with a weak D call TRBD1 (6 bases). V gave up 5 bases and J gave up 4 bases, with 8 bases separating them. Germline V gene sequence: CDR1 DFQATT, CDR2 SNEGSKA (reference sequence). This CDR3 is 11 amino acids long. The CDR3 sequence is CSAGGGETQYF. CDR3 nucleotides: TGCAGTGCTGGGGGCGGAGAGACCCAGTACTTC.

The J gene is TRBJ2-7, the V gene TRBV5-1; D is unresolved. Germline lookup yields CDR1 SGHRS and CDR2 YFSETQ. The CDR3 length is 15 residues. Trimming stripped 1 base from V and 3 bases from J, with 14 bases between. Here the CDR3 reads CASSLLSGSIYEQYF. CDR3 DNA: TGCGCCAGCAGCTTGTTGTCAGGCAGCATCTACGAGCAGTACTTC.

The genes are TRBV7-2 and TRBJ2-3, with 9 bases aligning to TRBD2. The V segment lost 7 bases and the J segment 4 bases; nucleotides outside the gene matches: 9. Germline values: CDR1 SGHTA, CDR2 FQGNSA. This CDR3 spans 15 amino acids. CDR3 DNA: TGTGCCAGCACCCTCGGGGGACTAGCAGCAGATACGCAGTATTTT. The encoded protein is CASTLGGLAADTQYF.

In the case of this clone: The same CDR3 is also encoded by other DNA sequences in this sample. The V gene is TRBV7-9, the J gene TRBJ2-1; 11 bases match TRBD2. V was clipped by 5 bases and J by 4 bases; unmatched bases: 4. Germline V lookup: CDR1 SEHNR, CDR2 FQNEAQ (reference sequence). CDR3 length: 15 amino acids. Here the CDR3 reads CASSITSGSYNEQFF. DNA of the CDR3: TGTGCCAGCAGCATCACTAGCGGGAGTTACAATGAGCAGTTCTTC.

The chain couples TRBV6-6 to TRBJ1-2; TRBD1 aligns across 9 bases. The germline CDR1 and CDR2 sequences are MNHNY and SVGAGI (reference sequence). V gave up 6 bases and J gave up 12 bases; unmatched junction bases: 11. This CDR3 region has 13 residues. The CDR3 nucleotides read TGTGCCAGCAGGACGGGACAGGGTTCGTCGGACACCTTC. Translation: CASRTGQGSSDTF.

The chain combines TRBV15 with TRBJ2-3; 7 positions agree with TRBD2. There are 16 residues in the CDR3. Germline CDR1 reads LNHNV; CDR2 reads YYDKDF (reference sequence). V was pared by 1 base and J by 5 bases, with 9 bases of the junction left unmatched. Here the CDR3 DNA reads TGTGCCACCAGCAGAGCGGTGGCGGGAGAGATAGATACGCAGTATTTT. Amino acid sequence: CATSRAVAGEIDTQYF.

This clone was counted a few times. The chain is built from TRBV29-1 and TRBJ1-1, with 7 bases aligning to TRBD1. Germline lookup yields CDR1 SQVTM and CDR2 ANQGSEA. V trimming: 3 bases; J trimming: 1 base; junction bases outside the gene matches: 2. The CDR3 spans 13 residues. CDR3 loop: CSVETGKNTEAFF. In DNA form, the CDR3 reads TGCAGCGTTGAGACAGGGAAGAACACTGAAGCTTTCTTT. Full variable domain (outside the CDR3, taken from reference TRBV29-1 and TRBJ1-1): SAVISQKPSRDICQRGTSLTIQCQVDSQVTMMFWYRQQPGQSLTLIATANQGSEATYESGFVIDKFPISRPNLTFSTLTVSNMSPEDSSIYLCSVETGKNTEAFFGQGTRLTVV.

With respect to this clone: This sample also contains other DNA sequences that code for the same CDR3. The gene calls are TRBV6-5 and TRBJ1-1; maybe TRBD1 (6 bases). V lost 1 base and J lost 2, with 8 bases in between. The CDR3 totals 14 residues. Germline values: CDR1 MNHEY, CDR2 SVGAGI. For the CDR3, the DNA is TGTGCCAGCAGTTACTTAGGGGGTAACACTGAAGCTTTCTTT. As protein: CASSYLGGNTEAFF.

Details on this clone: Other DNA sequences in this sample translate to the same CDR3. The V gene is TRBV5-1, the J gene TRBJ1-5; no reliable D call. Trimming removed 0 bases at V and 3 bases at J, with 10 bases between. Germline assignment: CDR1 SGHRS and CDR2 YFSETQ. CDR3 length: 15 amino acids. This CDR3 is CASSLGGESNQPQHF. The CDR3 coding sequence is TGCGCCAGCAGCTTGGGCGGCGAATCCAATCAGCCCCAGCATTTT.

The chain has TRBV10-3 and TRBJ1-5; perhaps TRBD1 as D (6 bases). The germline V gene has CDR1 ENHRY and CDR2 SYGVKD. The ends were cut back, 10 bases at V and 0 bases at J, with 16 bases in the middle. The CDR3 is made up of 15 amino acids. DNA of the CDR3: TGTGCCAGCTCCCTGGGACAATATAGCAATCAGCCCCAGCATTTT. It specifies CASSLGQYSNQPQHF.

The chain combines TRBV14 with TRBJ2-7; D is undetermined. Per germline, CDR1 SGHDN and CDR2 FVKESK. V shed 1 base and J shed 0 bases, with 13 bases lying between them. This CDR3 is 16 amino acids long. As DNA, the CDR3 is TGTGCCAGCAGCCAAGTGGCGCCCAGAGGCTCCTACGAGCAGTACTTC. Amino acid sequence: CASSQVAPRGSYEQYF.

The chain is built from TRBV6-5 and TRBJ2-7, with 12 bases aligning to TRBD2. The CDR3 contains 15 residues. Germline CDR1 reads MNHEY; CDR2 reads SVGAGI. Germline trimming cut 6 bases from V and 3 bases from J; bases unmatched to any gene: 6. CDR3 nucleotide sequence: TGTGCCAGCAGCCAGACTAGCGGGAGTTTCTACGAGCAGTACTTC. Amino acids: CASSQTSGSFYEQYF.

J is TRBJ2-7 and V is TRBV2; TRBD1 aligns across 7 bases. The CDR3 is made up of 15 amino acids. The V and J ends lost 6 bases and 1 base, in that order; junction bases with no gene match: 9. CDR1 and CDR2 from the germline V gene are SNHLY and FYNNEI. CDR3 region: CASRGGRLASYEQYF. CDR3 DNA: TGTGCCAGCAGAGGGGGCCGATTAGCATCCTACGAGCAGTACTTC.

The V call is TRBV6-6, the J call TRBJ1-6; tentative D call: TRBD1 (6 bases). V was shortened by 7 bases and J by 10 bases, with 14 bases between the two germline ends. The germline V gene encodes CDR1 MNHNY and CDR2 SVGAGI (reference sequence). This CDR3 region has 13 residues. The CDR3 loop is CASIQGTESPLHF. CDR3 coding DNA: TGTGCCAGCATACAGGGAACGGAATCACCCCTCCACTTT.

The J gene is TRBJ2-5, the V gene TRBV9; the match to TRBD2 covers 8 bases. This CDR3 is built from 14 residues. CDR1 and CDR2 from the germline V gene are SGDLS and YYNGEE. Unmatched junction bases numbered 6, after V lost 3 bases and J lost 5 bases. CDR3 amino acids: CASSAGRARETQYF. The CDR3, as DNA: TGTGCCAGCAGCGCCGGGAGGGCCCGGGAGACCCAGTACTTC.